Presented here are 18 T cell receptor beta chains from one specimen sequenced in a study of somatic mutations in cytotoxic T cells in rheumatoid arthritis. TCRdb's table, derived via immunoSEQ multiplex PCR, lists solely in-frame clones and lacks some. The sample shows 9,000 to 15,000 clones, 74% of them seen only once. The sequencing sample was made of CD8+ T cells sorted from blood. These receptor sequences come from a man in his sixties or seventies in good health.

The table lists this clone with a count of one. The chain is built from TRBV28 and TRBJ1-5; D remains unclear. This CDR3 is 14 amino acids long. The V end was cut by 8 bases, the J end by 0 bases, with 11 bases between. CDR1 is MDHEN, CDR2 SYDVKM, per germline. This CDR3 reads CASRDTDSNQPQHF. Here the CDR3 DNA reads TGTGCCAGCCGTGACACTGATAGCAATCAGCCCCAGCATTTT.

The chain combines TRBV9 with TRBJ2-1, with D hard to call. Trimming stripped 3 bases from V and 8 bases from J, with 12 bases between. CDR3 length: 13 residues. The V gene's germline CDR1 is SGDLS and CDR2 YYNGEE. In DNA, the CDR3 is TGTGCCAGCAGCGCTCCCGCAAGCGATGAGCAGTTCTTC. Amino acids: CASSAPASDEQFF.

The rearrangement joins TRBV27 to TRBJ1-1; 7 bases fit TRBD1. This CDR3 spans 13 amino acids. CDR1 is MNHEY, CDR2 SMNVEV, per germline (reference sequence). The V and J ends lost 5 bases and 5 bases, in that order; junction bases with no gene match: 5. Here the CDR3 reads CASSPGGQTEAFF. DNA of the CDR3: TGTGCCAGCAGTCCAGGGGGTCAAACTGAAGCTTTCTTT.

This clone was detected a few times. The J gene is TRBJ1-5, the V gene TRBV27, with D maybe TRBD1 (5 bases). V gave up 3 bases and J gave up 11 bases, with 17 bases separating them. CDR1 MNHEY and CDR2 SMNVEV come from the germline V gene (reference sequence). The CDR3 is 14 residues long. CDR3 sequence reads: CASSLGVTSGSQHF. CDR3 bases: TGTGCCAGCAGTTTGGGGGTAACCTCTGGGTCCCAGCATTTT.

This chain uses TRBV6-5 with TRBJ2-5, with TRBD2 matching over 11 bases. Unmatched junction bases numbered 3, after V lost 2 bases and J lost 1 base. Per the germline V gene, CDR1 is MNHEY and CDR2 is SVGAGI. The CDR3 length is 16 residues. The DNA of the CDR3 is TGTGCCAGCAGTTACACTAGCGGGGGCCTCCAAGAGACCCAGTACTTC. This sequence encodes CASSYTSGGLQETQYF.

This chain joins TRBV9 and TRBJ2-1; D possibly corresponds to TRBD2 (6 bases). Germline V gene lookup returns CDR1 SGDLS and CDR2 YYNGEE. The germline V and J ends were trimmed by 0 bases and 6 bases, with 10 bases remaining between them. The CDR3 runs to 14 residues. The CDR3 here is CASSVVGGLNEQFF. CDR3 coding DNA: TGTGCCAGCAGCGTAGTTGGGGGACTCAATGAGCAGTTCTTC.

The chain couples TRBV9 to TRBJ2-7; no clear D. The germline gives CDR1 SGDLS, CDR2 YYNGEE. CDR3 length equals 14 residues. The V and J ends lost 0 bases and 5 bases respectively, with 12 bases between them. In DNA form, the CDR3 reads TGTGCCAGCAGCGTAGACATGGCTAAGGACGAGCAGTACTTC. It is translated as CASSVDMAKDEQYF.

The J gene is TRBJ2-7, the V gene TRBV27; 10 bases are a match to TRBD1. The V gene end was trimmed by 5 bases and the J gene end by 5 bases; junction bases not matched to a gene: 3. This CDR3 is 13 amino acids long. Germline V gene lookup returns CDR1 MNHEY and CDR2 SMNVEV (reference sequence). The CDR3 DNA reads as TGTGCCAGCAGTGACAGGGGGCTGCACGAGCAGTACTTC. It yields the protein CASSDRGLHEQYF.

The chain employs TRBV5-8 and TRBJ1-1; D is possibly TRBD1 (6 bases). The V gene's germline CDR1 is SGHTS and CDR2 YDEGEE. The CDR3 is 13 amino acids. The V gene lost 0 bases and the J gene lost 10 bases, with 13 bases spanning the gap. CDR3 sequence: CASSLGDRGRAFF. CDR3 DNA sequence: TGTGCCAGCAGCTTGGGGGACCGGGGGCGAGCTTTCTTT.

In regard to this clone: This sample includes further DNA sequences coding for the same CDR3. This chain joins TRBV7-9 and TRBJ2-7, with unresolved D. The CDR3 totals 12 residues. V was trimmed by 5 bases and J by 1 base, leaving 6 bases between them. Germline V gives CDR1 SEHNR, CDR2 FQNEAQ (reference sequence). For the CDR3, the DNA is TGTGCCAGCAGCCTCGGATCCTACGAGCAGTACTTC. This translates into CASSLGSYEQYF.

This clone counts as medium-sized (0.01 to 0.1%). The rearrangement uses TRBV11-2 and TRBJ1-2; possible D gene TRBD1, 5 bases. Germline V CDR1 and CDR2: SGHAT, FQNNGV. The CDR3 is 16 amino acids. V shed 4 bases and J shed 3 bases, with 18 bases lying between them. The CDR3 DNA sequence: TGTGCCAGCAGCTGGGGGGTAGGGGCGAGTGACTATGGCTACACCTTC. Residues: CASSWGVGASDYGYTF.

This chain connects TRBV4-1 to TRBJ2-7; D is possibly TRBD1 (6 bases). The V end was cut by 0 bases, the J end by 2 bases, with 11 bases between. Per the germline V gene, CDR1 is MGHRA and CDR2 is YSYEKL. The CDR3 is 15 amino acids. The CDR3 nucleotides are TGCGCCAGCAGCCAAGACCTGGGGGCCACCTACGAGCAGTACTTC. It encodes CASSQDLGATYEQYF.

This clone was seen only a few times. The CDR3 region is CASSFGDVDEQYF. The CDR3 coding sequence is TGTGCCAGCAGTTTCGGAGACGTCGACGAGCAGTACTTC. The rearrangement uses TRBV28 and TRBJ2-7; D not certain. The CDR3 extends over 13 amino acids. Per the germline V gene, CDR1 is MDHEN and CDR2 is SYDVKM. The ends were cut back, 3 bases at V and 5 bases at J, with 11 bases in the middle.

The chain links TRBV19 to TRBJ1-1; 7 bases align to TRBD1. CDR3 size: 10 residues. The germline V gene encodes CDR1 LNHDA and CDR2 SQIVND (reference sequence). V was clipped by 6 bases and J by 10 bases; unmatched bases: 2. CDR3 in DNA: TGTGCCAGTAGACAGGGGAGAGCTTTCTTT. Translating gives CASRQGRAFF.

Of note for this clone: A much larger clone differs by one base, so this may be a read error. The V gene is TRBV5-4, the J gene TRBJ2-7; the D gene is possibly TRBD2 (5 bases). CDR3 size: 14 residues. Germline CDR1 SGHNT, CDR2 YYREEE (reference sequence). Here the CDR3 reads CAGSWSRGGNEQYF. The CDR3 DNA sequence: TGTGCCGGCAGCTGGTCAAGAGGAGGCAACGAGCAGTACTTC.

The J gene is TRBJ2-1, the V gene TRBV6-1; D ambiguous. Germline V lookup: CDR1 MNHNS, CDR2 SASEGT. CDR3 length: 13 amino acids. Deletions cut 5 bases from V and 7 bases from J, with 12 bases between. The CDR3 spells CASSLVAHNEQFF. The DNA of the CDR3 is TGTGCCAGCAGTCTTGTTGCCCATAATGAGCAGTTCTTC.

This chain uses TRBV19 with TRBJ1-2; D call uncertain. CDR3 length equals 12 residues. V lost 6 bases to trimming and J lost 4 bases, with 9 bases between them. The germline gives CDR1 LNHDA, CDR2 SQIVND (reference sequence). CDR3 sequence reads: CASRDGVYGYTF. DNA of the CDR3: TGTGCCAGTAGAGACGGGGTCTATGGCTACACCTTC.

The rearrangement uses TRBV7-9 and TRBJ1-1; D gene uncertain. Trimming stripped 0 bases from V and 1 base from J, with 9 bases between. Germline CDR1 SEHNR, CDR2 FQNEAQ (reference sequence). The CDR3 runs 15 residues. CDR3 protein: CASSLANGQNTEAFF. In nucleotides, the CDR3 is TGTGCCAGCAGCTTAGCGAACGGGCAGAACACTGAAGCTTTCTTT. Full variable domain (missing parts from reference TRBV7-9 and TRBJ1-1): DTGVSQNPRHKITKRGQNVTFRCDPISEHNRLYWYRQTLGQGPEFLTYFQNEAQLEKSRLLSDRFSAERPKGSFSTLEIQRTEQGDSAMYLCASSLANGQNTEAFFGQGTRLTVV.